The present entry profiles one TCR beta chain with its context. Its antigen is still unknown. Per-base quality was not reported, and no clone a single base away is much larger than it. Receptors were amplified or captured by 5' RACE. The data were produced on an Illumina HiSeq 2500. A second PCR of about 6 to 11 cycles was performed with a sample-barcoded 5' primer and a J-beta primer mix. Each TCR beta cDNA molecule received a unique molecular identifier from a template-switch 5' adaptor carrying 12 random nucleotides. Each sample yielded at least 2.5 million CDR3-containing paired-end reads. First-strand cDNA was synthesized from all RNA with the Mint cDNA synthesis kit, primed by a TRBC-specific oligonucleotide. After uracil-DNA glycosylase treatment, a first 18-cycle PCR used universal primers M1SS and BC2_uni_R on all cDNA. For the original study's pipeline: For normalization, 1 million high-quality reads, each with a distinct molecular identifier, were randomly selected from each sample. Reads with shared molecular identifiers were discarded instead of being binned into consensus sequences. MiTCR, run with a Q25 quality threshold and the strictest error-elimination algorithm, handled CDR3 identification, clonotype clustering and error correction. A nonparametric unseen species model using Euler transformation provided a lower-bound estimate of total TCR beta diversity. TCRdb itself trimmed the public reads at Q25 with fastp, ran MiXCR and retained productive beta chains. Every CDR3 protein is listed once, alongside the most common genes and DNA of its rows. The authors' filters were not applied to this entry. Here the sample has fewer than 1,000,000 distinct CDR3 sequences; around 50% occur a single time. Clones ranked in the top ten supply approximately 18% of the sample.

The source of the sample is a study of blood T cells in healthy people across ages (dated by TCRdb to between 2014 and 2017). Background on the whole study: In model experiments, roughly one uniquely barcoded TCR beta cDNA molecule per two T cells was captured by template switching. Donors of different ages were randomly distributed across sequencing lanes to avoid experimental bias. The study measured age-related changes in TCR beta repertoire diversity using deep sequencing normalized with unique cDNA molecular identifiers. Four age groups were formed from the donors: young (average approximately 15 years), middle-aged (roughly 38), aged (more than 55) and long-lived (more than 75). Using the same blood draw, the study looked at two additional independent replicas of 1 million unique cDNA reads for two donors, one aged 18 to 30 and the other aged 80 or older. General study outcomes and caveats: Because profiling used bulk unsorted PBMCs, naive and antigen-experienced compartments could not be compared conclusively. Total diversity estimates from one million sequenced T cells were considered lower bounds and underestimates. As age increased, observed TCR beta diversity per million T cells dropped in a roughly linear way, and a significant reduction was already evident by age about 40. Donor CMV infection status was unknown, potentially confounding age-related changes in expanded clonotypes. There was a strong correlation between observed TCR beta diversity and the percentage of naive T cells measured by flow cytometry. Compared with the aged group, more naive CD4+ T cells, fewer expanded clones and increased TCR diversity were shown by the long-lived group, suggesting age selection.

V loses 5 bases, J loses 4 bases, and the germline ends lie 11 bases apart. Inclusive of the bounding cysteine and phenylalanine, the CDR3 is 13 residues long. Only CDR3 DNA remains: 39 bases, in frame from the first base. CDR1 and CDR2, per the germline V gene, are MNHEY and SVGAGI. Donors were roughly 40 systemically healthy Caucasian individuals from Russia aged 6 to 90 years. Around 9.8 milliliters of peripheral blood were collected from each donor into EDTA-treated Vacutainer tubes. Ficoll-Paque density-gradient centrifugation was used to isolate PBMCs, with at least 6 million per sample. Total RNA, at least 5.5 micrograms per sample, was extracted from PBMCs with Trizol reagent. Naive CD45RAhigh/CD27high T cell percentages were measured by flow cytometry on a PBMC aliquot from every donor.

This receptor was identified in a man older than 75 in good health. The V and J segments used are TRBV6-5 and TRBJ2-5; the D gene identity is not certain. Sequencing was performed on blood. The CDR3 amino acid sequence is: CASSQPPAETQYF. Read as DNA, the sequence is TGTGCCAGCAGTCAGCCCCCTGCAGAGACCCAGTACTTC.